This T cell receptor (beta chain) was captured in a study of blood T cell repertoires in COVID-19. How the authors handled the data: Nucleated cell counts were estimated from reference gene primer amplification. Assay used: immunoSEQ multiplex PCR; TCRdb lists only in-frame clones, some missing. The DNA was the basis for D and trimming; V, J and clone size are from that table. The data show under 200,000 clones, 82% seen once. In its sample, this clone was seen once. The sample consisted of peripheral blood. This sequence originates from a woman aged 55 to 70 with COVID-19, enrolled during active disease.

The CDR3 DNA is TGTGCCAGCAGACCGACAGGGGAAAGGGGCTACACCTTC. This codes for CASRPTGERGYTF. This rearrangement joins TRBV6-5 to TRBJ1-2; 8 nucleotides agree with TRBD1. Germline CDR1 and CDR2: MNHEY and SVGAGI. This CDR3 has 13 amino acids. J was trimmed by 8 bases and V by 6 bases; bases with no gene match: 8.